These 13 T cell receptor beta chains share one sample of origin, sequenced in a study of blood T cell repertoires in COVID-19. Clones were sequenced by immunoSEQ multiplex PCR, and TCRdb holds only the in-frame ones, with some missing. The repertoire holds 200,000 to 300,000 clones, with approximately 90% as singletons. Sample: PBMCs or T cells enriched from blood (not recorded which). The receptors stem from a woman aged 30 to 39 who had recovered from COVID-19.

V usage is TRBV5-4 and J usage is TRBJ1-2; maybe TRBD1 (6 bases). The germline gives CDR1 SGHNT, CDR2 YYREEE (reference sequence). This CDR3 has 16 residues. Trimming cost V 0 bases and J 8 bases, with 20 bases left between them. The CDR3 DNA follows: TGTGCCAGCAGCTTGGGAAGCGTGCAGGGGTTGGTCGGCTACACCTTC. It codes for CASSLGSVQGLVGYTF.

The chain has TRBV28 and TRBJ2-2; 10 bases are shared with TRBD2. Germline-derived CDR1 and CDR2 are MDHEN and SYDVKM. This CDR3 is 15 amino acids long. With 7 bases clipped from V and 3 bases from J, the junction kept 5 bases outside the gene matches. The DNA for the CDR3 is TGTGCCAGCACCAGCGGGAGGGCCTACACCGGGGAGCTGTTTTTT. It codes for CASTSGRAYTGELFF.

The CDR3 region is CASSLGLTEAFF. CDR3 nucleotide sequence: TGTGCCAGCAGCTTAGGTCTCACTGAAGCTTTCTTT. V and J are TRBV7-9 and TRBJ1-1; D is undetermined. V was clipped by 1 base and J by 4 bases, with 4 bases between them. There are 12 residues in the CDR3. The germline CDR1 and CDR2 sequences are SEHNR and FQNEAQ (reference sequence).

This clone turned up a few times. The chain carries TRBV28 and TRBJ1-3; tentative D call: TRBD1 (6 bases). The ends were cut back, 1 base at V and 0 bases at J, with 13 bases in the middle. In germline, CDR1 is MDHEN, CDR2 SYDVKM. The CDR3 contains 17 residues. For the CDR3, the DNA is TGTGCCAGCAGTTTATCATTGACGACAGGCTCTGGAAACACCATATATTTT. Protein: CASSLSLTTGSGNTIYF.

This chain uses TRBV18 with TRBJ1-3; D is undetermined. CDR1 and CDR2 (germline): KGHSH, LQKENI. V lost 5 bases and J 0 bases, leaving 11 bases between the germline ends. The CDR3 loop spans 15 amino acids. The CDR3 bases are TGTGCCAGCTCAGCTAACAGCCTCTCTGGAAACACCATATATTTT. Translated: CASSANSLSGNTIYF.

This chain links TRBV9 with TRBJ2-5, with TRBD2 as a possible D gene (6 bases). The CDR3 spans 16 residues. Germline CDR1 is SGDLS and CDR2 is YYNGEE. V was cut by 5 bases and J by 1 base, with 18 bases left in between. CDR3 nucleotides: TGTGCCAGCAGTTTCGGAGGCGGCGGGGTCCAAGAGACCCAGTACTTC. This gives the protein CASSFGGGGVQETQYF.

This rearrangement joins TRBV5-5 to TRBJ2-1; TRBD1 aligns across 7 bases. Germline V CDR1 and CDR2: SGHKS, YYEKEE (reference sequence). The CDR3 sequence is 16 residues long. Trimming cost V 3 bases and J 3 bases; bases outside gene matches: 9. The DNA for the CDR3 is TGTGCCAGCAGCTCTGACCCCGGGACAGACTACAATGAGCAGTTCTTC. This codes for CASSSDPGTDYNEQFF.

The rearrangement uses TRBV28 and TRBJ1-5; no clear D gene. Germline CDR1 reads MDHEN; CDR2 reads SYDVKM. The V and J ends lost 4 bases and 6 bases respectively, with 4 bases between them. The CDR3 runs to 11 residues. CDR3 DNA sequence: TGTGCCAGCAGTTCGAGTCAGCCCCAGCATTTT. Encoded protein: CASSSSQPQHF.

The genes are TRBV5-4 and TRBJ2-7; D is undetermined. Deletions cut 0 bases from V and 0 bases from J, with 7 bases between. The CDR3 runs 14 residues. Germline CDR1 is SGHNT and CDR2 is YYREEE (reference sequence). The chain's CDR3 is CASSLELSSYEQYF. CDR3 coding DNA: TGTGCCAGCAGCTTGGAGCTATCCTCCTACGAGCAGTACTTC. The whole variable domain, filled in from reference TRBV5-4 and TRBJ2-7, reads ETGVTQSPTHLIKTRGQQVTLRCSSQSGHNTVSWYQQALGQGPQFIFQYYREEENGRGNFPPRFSGLQFPNYSSELNVNALELDDSALYLCASSLELSSYEQYFGPGTRLTVT.

This clone was picked up one time. The gene calls are TRBV7-2 and TRBJ1-5, with a weak D call TRBD1 (5 bases). Looked up from germline, CDR1 is SGHTA and CDR2 is FQGNSA. The CDR3 contains 13 residues. V was pared by 10 bases and J by 10 bases, with 20 bases between. The CDR3 coding sequence is TGTGCCACAAGTGGAGGGGCCCGCGTCCCCCAGCATTTT. This sequence encodes CATSGGARVPQHF.

There are a few counts of this clone. This chain joins TRBV2 and TRBJ2-7; D perhaps matches TRBD1 (6 bases). Germline V gene lookup returns CDR1 SNHLY and CDR2 FYNNEI. The length of the CDR3 is 22 residues. V lost 3 bases and J 3 bases, leaving 36 bases between the germline ends. The CDR3 loop is CASSDGVGGRPLDSQGNYEQYF. For the CDR3, the DNA is TGTGCCAGCAGTGATGGGGTAGGAGGTCGACCTCTCGATTCCCAGGGGAACTACGAGCAGTACTTC.

CDR3 amino acids: CASGSTGGTGNTIYF. In DNA form, the CDR3 reads TGTGCCAGCGGATCGACAGGGGGCACTGGAAACACCATATATTTT. The gene calls are TRBV6-5 and TRBJ1-3; 10 bases match TRBD1. CDR3 length: 15 amino acids. Germline CDR1 and CDR2: MNHEY and SVGAGI. The V segment lost 8 bases and the J segment 2 bases; nucleotides outside the gene matches: 6.

V is TRBV4-3 and J is TRBJ2-1; D may be TRBD1 (6 bases). The CDR3 totals 15 residues. Germline V CDR1 and CDR2: LGHNA, YSLEER. Trimming took off 3 bases at V and 8 bases at J, with 17 bases between the two ends. The CDR3 bases are TGCGCCAGCAGCCAGGGCGTGGGGGCGGCCGATGAGCAGTTCTTC. Encoded protein: CASSQGVGAADEQFF.